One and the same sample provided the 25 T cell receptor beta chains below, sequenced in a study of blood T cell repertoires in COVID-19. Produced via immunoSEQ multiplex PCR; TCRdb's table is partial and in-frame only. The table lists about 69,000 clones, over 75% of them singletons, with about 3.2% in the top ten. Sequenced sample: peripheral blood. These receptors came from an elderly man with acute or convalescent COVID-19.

In nucleotides, the CDR3 is TGTGCCAGCAGCCATGGGTACAGTAACACTGAAGCTTTCTTT. Protein: CASSHGYSNTEAFF. The V gene is TRBV3-1 (or the pseudogene TRBV3-2), the J gene TRBJ1-1, with D hard to call. The CDR3 has 14 residues. In germline, CDR1 is LGHDT, CDR2 YNNKEL (reference sequence). The ends were cut back, 3 bases at V and 2 bases at J, with 10 bases in the middle.

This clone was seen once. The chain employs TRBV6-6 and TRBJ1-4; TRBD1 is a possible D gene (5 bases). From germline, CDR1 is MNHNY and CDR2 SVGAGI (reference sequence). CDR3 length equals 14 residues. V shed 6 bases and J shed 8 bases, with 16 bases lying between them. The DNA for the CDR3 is TGTGCCAGCAGGCCCGGGGGTGCCTACGAAAAACTGTTTTTT. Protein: CASRPGGAYEKLFF.

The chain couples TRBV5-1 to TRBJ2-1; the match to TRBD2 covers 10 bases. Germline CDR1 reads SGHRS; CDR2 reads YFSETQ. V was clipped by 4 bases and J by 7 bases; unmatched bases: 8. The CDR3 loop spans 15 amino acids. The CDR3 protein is CASSLLAGERNEQFF. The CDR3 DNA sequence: TGCGCCAGCAGCCTGCTAGCGGGAGAACGAAATGAGCAGTTCTTC.

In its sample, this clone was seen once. CDR3 bases: TGTGCCAGTAGTATTCCGGGGACTTTTAATCAGCCCCAGCATTTT. Translation: CASSIPGTFNQPQHF. The rearrangement joins TRBV19 to TRBJ1-5; possible D gene TRBD1, 5 bases. In germline, CDR1 is LNHDA, CDR2 SQIVND (reference sequence). V was clipped by 3 bases and J by 4 bases, with 13 bases between them. This CDR3 is built from 15 residues. The entire variable domain, with the rest obtained from reference TRBV19 and TRBJ1-5, is as follows: DGGITQSPKYLFRKEGQNVTLSCEQNLNHDAMYWYRQDPGQGLRLIYYSQIVNDFQKGDIAEGYSVSREKKESFPLTVTSAQKNPTAFYLCASSIPGTFNQPQHFGDGTRLSIL.

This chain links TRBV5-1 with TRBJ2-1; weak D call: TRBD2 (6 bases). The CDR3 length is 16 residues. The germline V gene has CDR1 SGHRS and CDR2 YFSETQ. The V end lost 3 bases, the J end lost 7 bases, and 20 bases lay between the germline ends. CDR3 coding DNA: TGCGCCAGCAGCTCTCCGGGACTCCCCCAAGGAAATGAGCAGTTCTTC. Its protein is CASSSPGLPQGNEQFF.

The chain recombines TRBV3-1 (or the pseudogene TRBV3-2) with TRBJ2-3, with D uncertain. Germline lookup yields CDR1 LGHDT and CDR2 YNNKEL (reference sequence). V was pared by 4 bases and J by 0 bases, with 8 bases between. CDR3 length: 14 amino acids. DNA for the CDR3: TGTGCCAGCAGCCGTCGGTTAAGCACAGATACGCAGTATTTT. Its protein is CASSRRLSTDTQYF.

CDR3 DNA sequence: TGTGCCAGCAGTTTATACAGGGCCTCCTACGAGCAGTACTTC. It specifies CASSLYRASYEQYF. This chain uses TRBV27 with TRBJ2-7, with TRBD1 as a possible D gene (6 bases). Trimming cost V 1 base and J 0 bases, with 7 bases left between them. Germline CDR1 reads MNHEY; CDR2 reads SMNVEV (reference sequence). The CDR3 sequence is 14 residues long.

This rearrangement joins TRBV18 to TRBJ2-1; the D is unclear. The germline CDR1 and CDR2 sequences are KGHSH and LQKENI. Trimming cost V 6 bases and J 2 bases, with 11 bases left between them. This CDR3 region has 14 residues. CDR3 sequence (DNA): TGTGCCAGCTCGGGCGCTCAGGCCTACAATGAGCAGTTCTTC. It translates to CASSGAQAYNEQFF. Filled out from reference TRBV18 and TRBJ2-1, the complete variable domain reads NAGVMQNPRHLVRRRGQEARLRCSPMKGHSHVYWYRQLPEEGLKFMVYLQKENIIDESGMPKERFSAEFPKEGPSILRIQQVVRGDSAAYFCASSGAQAYNEQFFGPGTRLTVL.

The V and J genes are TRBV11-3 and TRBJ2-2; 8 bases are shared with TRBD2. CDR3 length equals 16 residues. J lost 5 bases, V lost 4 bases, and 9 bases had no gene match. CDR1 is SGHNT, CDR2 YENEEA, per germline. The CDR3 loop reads CASSYASGRGTGELFF. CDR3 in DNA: TGTGCCAGCAGCTACGCGAGCGGGAGAGGAACCGGGGAGCTGTTTTTT.

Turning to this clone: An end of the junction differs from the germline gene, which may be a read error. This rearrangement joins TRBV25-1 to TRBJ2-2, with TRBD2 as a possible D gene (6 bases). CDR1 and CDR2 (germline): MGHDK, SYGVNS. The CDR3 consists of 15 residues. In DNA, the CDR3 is TGTGCCAGCGGTGATGGGAGGTCGAACACCGGGGAGCTGTTTTTT. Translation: CASGDGRSNTGELFF.

The CDR3 sequence is CASSLGIAEYNEQFF. The CDR3 DNA sequence: TGTGCCAGCAGCTTAGGGATAGCGGAGTACAATGAGCAGTTCTTC. The chain links TRBV11-2 to TRBJ2-1; tentative D call: TRBD2 (6 bases). CDR3 length: 15 residues. The V end was cut by 1 base, the J end by 4 bases, with 11 bases between. Germline V CDR1 and CDR2: SGHAT, FQNNGV.

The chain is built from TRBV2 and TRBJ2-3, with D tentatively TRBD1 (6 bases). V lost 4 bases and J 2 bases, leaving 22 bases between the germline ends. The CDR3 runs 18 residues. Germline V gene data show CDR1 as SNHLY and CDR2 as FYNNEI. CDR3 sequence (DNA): TGTGCCAGCAGTGGGACTTACAGGGCAGACGTATCCACAGATACGCAGTATTTT. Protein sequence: CASSGTYRADVSTDTQYF.

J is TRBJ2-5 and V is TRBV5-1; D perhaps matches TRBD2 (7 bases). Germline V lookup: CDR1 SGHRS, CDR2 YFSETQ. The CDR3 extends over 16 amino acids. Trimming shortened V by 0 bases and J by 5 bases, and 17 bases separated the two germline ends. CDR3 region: CASSLEGLGGQETQYF. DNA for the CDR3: TGCGCCAGCAGCTTGGAAGGGTTGGGGGGGCAGGAGACCCAGTACTTC.

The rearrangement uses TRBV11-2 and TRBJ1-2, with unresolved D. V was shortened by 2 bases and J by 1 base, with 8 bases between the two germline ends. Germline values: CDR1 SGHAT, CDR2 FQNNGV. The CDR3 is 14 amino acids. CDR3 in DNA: TGTGCCAGCAGCTTATCCCAGGTTAACTATGGCTACACCTTC. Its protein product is CASSLSQVNYGYTF.

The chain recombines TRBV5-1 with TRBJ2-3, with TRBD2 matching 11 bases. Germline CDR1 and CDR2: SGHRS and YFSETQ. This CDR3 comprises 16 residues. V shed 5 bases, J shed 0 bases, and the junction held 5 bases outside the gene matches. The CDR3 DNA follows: TGCGCCAGCAGAGAAGGGACTAGCGGAAGCACAGATACGCAGTATTTT. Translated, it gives CASREGTSGSTDTQYF.

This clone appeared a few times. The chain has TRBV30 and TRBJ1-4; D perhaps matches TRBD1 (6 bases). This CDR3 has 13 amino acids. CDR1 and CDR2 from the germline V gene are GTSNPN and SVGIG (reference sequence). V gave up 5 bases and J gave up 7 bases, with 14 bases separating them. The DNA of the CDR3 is TGTGCCTGGGAACAGGGAAGAAGTGAAAAACTGTTTTTT. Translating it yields CAWEQGRSEKLFF. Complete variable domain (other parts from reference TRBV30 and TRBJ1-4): SQTIHQWPATLVQPVGSPLSLECTVEGTSNPNLYWYRQAAGRGLQLLFYSVGIGQISSEVPQNLSASRPQDRQFILSSKKLLLSDSGFYLCAWEQGRSEKLFFGSGTQLSVL.

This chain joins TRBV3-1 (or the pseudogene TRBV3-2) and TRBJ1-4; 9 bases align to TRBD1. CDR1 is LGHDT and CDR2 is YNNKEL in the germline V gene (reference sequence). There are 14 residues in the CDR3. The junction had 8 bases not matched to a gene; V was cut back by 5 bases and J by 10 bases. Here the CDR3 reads CASSSYRGQGKLFF. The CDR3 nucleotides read TGTGCCAGCAGCTCTTACAGGGGGCAAGGAAAACTGTTTTTT.

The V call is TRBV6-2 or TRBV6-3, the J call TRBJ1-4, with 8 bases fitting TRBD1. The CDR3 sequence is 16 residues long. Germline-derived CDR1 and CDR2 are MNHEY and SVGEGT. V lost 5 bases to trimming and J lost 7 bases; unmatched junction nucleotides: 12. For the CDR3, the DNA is TGTGCCAGCAGTAGGACAGGGCGGAACTCTGGTGAAAAACTGTTTTTT. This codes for CASSRTGRNSGEKLFF.

The CDR3 region is CASREGGSGKLFF. The CDR3 DNA follows: TGTGCCAGCCGAGAAGGGGGCTCGGGTAAACTGTTTTTT. This rearrangement joins TRBV6-6 to TRBJ1-4; TRBD1 matches 7 bases. This CDR3 contains 13 residues. CDR1 MNHNY and CDR2 SVGAGI come from the germline V gene (reference sequence). V was clipped by 8 bases and J by 11 bases; unmatched bases: 11.

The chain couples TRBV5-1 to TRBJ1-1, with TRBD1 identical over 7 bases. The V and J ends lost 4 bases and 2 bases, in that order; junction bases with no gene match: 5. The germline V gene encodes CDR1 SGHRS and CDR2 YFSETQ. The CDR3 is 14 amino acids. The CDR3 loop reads CASSLYRGNTEAFF. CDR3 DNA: TGCGCCAGCAGCCTTTACAGGGGAAACACTGAAGCTTTCTTT.

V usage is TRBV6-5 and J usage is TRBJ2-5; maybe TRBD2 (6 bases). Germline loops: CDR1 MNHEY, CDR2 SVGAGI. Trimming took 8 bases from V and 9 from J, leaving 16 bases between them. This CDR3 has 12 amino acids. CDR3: CASVKGLTAQYF. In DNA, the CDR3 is TGTGCCAGCGTTAAGGGACTCACGGCCCAGTACTTC.

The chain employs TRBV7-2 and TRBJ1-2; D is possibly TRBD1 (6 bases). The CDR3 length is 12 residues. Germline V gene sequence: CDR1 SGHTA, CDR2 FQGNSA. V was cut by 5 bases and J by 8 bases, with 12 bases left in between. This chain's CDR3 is CASSRTVVGYTF. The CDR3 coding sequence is TGTGCCAGCAGCCGGACAGTAGTGGGCTACACCTTC.

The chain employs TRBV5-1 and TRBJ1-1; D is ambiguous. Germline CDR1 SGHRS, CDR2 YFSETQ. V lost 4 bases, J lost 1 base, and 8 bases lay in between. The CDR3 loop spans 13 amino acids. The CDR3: CASSPSSNTEAFF. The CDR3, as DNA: TGCGCCAGCAGCCCCTCTTCGAACACTGAAGCTTTCTTT.

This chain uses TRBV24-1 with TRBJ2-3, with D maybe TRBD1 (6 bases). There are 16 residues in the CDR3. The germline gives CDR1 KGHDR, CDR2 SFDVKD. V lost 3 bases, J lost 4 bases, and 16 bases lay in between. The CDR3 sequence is CATSDTRGGVSDTQYF. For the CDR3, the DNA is TGTGCCACCAGTGATACCCGAGGGGGAGTCTCAGATACGCAGTATTTT.

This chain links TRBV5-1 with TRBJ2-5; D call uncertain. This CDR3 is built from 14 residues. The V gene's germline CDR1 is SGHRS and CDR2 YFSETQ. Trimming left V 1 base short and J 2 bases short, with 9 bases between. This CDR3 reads CASSLTVVQETQYF. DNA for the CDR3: TGCGCCAGCAGCTTGACTGTCGTGCAAGAGACCCAGTACTTC.